Presented here are 4 T cell receptor beta chains from one specimen sequenced in a study of radiotherapy plus CTLA-4 blockade in lung cancer. Only in-frame clones appear in the TCRdb table, and some are missing; sequencing was by immunoSEQ multiplex PCR. The sample carries about 28,000 clones, around 80% recorded once. The sample in question was peripheral blood, obtained from a patient treated with radiotherapy plus ipilimumab. The source is a human donor with non-small cell lung cancer who had stable disease on radiotherapy plus ipilimumab.

J is TRBJ1-1 and V is TRBV18; D may be TRBD1 (5 bases). Germline values: CDR1 KGHSH, CDR2 LQKENI. Trimming took off 3 bases at V and 4 bases at J, with 15 bases between the two ends. This CDR3 has 15 residues. CDR3 sequence reads: CASSPKEAGPTEAFF. Written as DNA, the CDR3 is TGTGCCAGCTCACCCAAGGAGGCAGGGCCCACTGAAGCTTTCTTT. Based on the CDR3 plus reference TRBV18 and TRBJ1-1, the full variable domain is NAGVMQNPRHLVRRRGQEARLRCSPMKGHSHVYWYRQLPEEGLKFMVYLQKENIIDESGMPKERFSAEFPKEGPSILRIQQVVRGDSAAYFCASSPKEAGPTEAFFGQGTRLTVV.

The V gene is TRBV7-2, the J gene TRBJ2-1; unclear D gene. Trimming left V 0 bases short and J 7 bases short, with 10 bases between. The length of the CDR3 is 14 residues. Germline CDR1 is SGHTA and CDR2 is FQGNSA. The CDR3, as DNA: TGTGCCAGCAGCTTAGCGGCTGGCGCTAATGAGCAGTTCTTC. This codes for CASSLAAGANEQFF.

The chain couples TRBV29-1 to TRBJ1-5, with D possibly TRBD1 on 6 matching bases. This CDR3 region has 13 residues. V lost 4 bases and J lost 4, with 11 bases in between. Germline V gene sequence: CDR1 SQVTM, CDR2 ANQGSEA. CDR3 amino acids: CSVGGQPNQPQHF. The CDR3 DNA reads as TGCAGCGTTGGTGGACAGCCAAATCAGCCCCAGCATTTT.

This clone was seen once. The gene calls are TRBV6-1 and TRBJ2-7; D may be TRBD1 (6 bases). Germline CDR1 MNHNS, CDR2 SASEGT. The germline V and J ends were trimmed by 6 bases and 3 bases, with 18 bases remaining between them. This CDR3 is built from 15 residues. CDR3 loop: CASRPGTHWVYEQYV. DNA for the CDR3: TGTGCCAGCAGGCCCGGGACACATTGGGTCTACGAGCAGTACGTC.